This T cell receptor beta chain was captured in a study of CD8 T cells in Susac syndrome. The germline V gene encodes CDR1 SNHLY and CDR2 FYNNEI. This CDR3 comprises 16 residues. Trimming at V came to 8 bases and at J to 1 base, leaving 9 bases not matched to a gene. Random hexamers primed reverse transcription of about 0.5 to 1 ug RNA. Via MiXCR, TCRdb re-called the immunoSEQ multiplex PCR reads, giving one row per CDR3 protein. In the table there are 200,000 to 250,000 distinct CDR3 sequences, around 93% of which are singletons. The chain uses TRBV2 and TRBJ2-3, with 10 positions matching TRBD2. The TCR was taken from a human donor with Susac syndrome. The sample consisted of CD4+ T cells from PBMCs. The CDR3 loop reads CASSDPSGGGTDTQYF. In DNA form, the CDR3 reads TGTGCCAGCTCAGACCCTAGCGGGGGTGGCACAGATACGCAGTATTTT. Together with reference TRBV2 and TRBJ2-3, the CDR3 gives the full variable domain: EPEVTQTPSHQVTQMGQEVILRCVPISNHLYFYWYRQILGQKVEFLVSFYNNEISEKSEIFDDQFSVERPDGSNFTLKIRSTKLEDSAMYFCASSDPSGGGTDTQYFGPGTRLTVL.